This T cell receptor beta chain was documented in a study of blood T cell repertoires in COVID-19. Method: immunoSEQ multiplex PCR; TCRdb's copy keeps in-frame clones and lacks some. The table has around 160,000 clones, 86% seen once. The V segment lost 4 bases and the J segment 5 bases; nucleotides outside the gene matches: 8. The CDR3 is made up of 16 amino acids. The V gene's germline CDR1 is PRHDT and CDR2 FYEKMQ (reference sequence). Sequences were obtained from peripheral blood. The source is a young man with acute or convalescent COVID-19. V gene TRBV13 combines with J gene TRBJ2-2; 9 bases agree with TRBD1. This chain's CDR3 is CASSSPGQGKTGELFF. Here the CDR3 DNA reads TGTGCCAGCAGCTCACCTGGACAGGGGAAGACCGGGGAGCTGTTTTTT.